The rows below give T cell receptor beta chains drawn from one sample of a study of CD8 T cells in ankylosing spondylitis. TCRdb called the 5' RACE reads again in MiXCR, with one record for every CDR3 protein. This table has hundreds of thousands of distinct CDR3 sequences, more than 20% appearing once. Sequenced input: blood, either unsorted or a sorted T cell fraction (not recorded which). These receptors originate from a female donor with ankylosing spondylitis or in good health (not recorded which). Each CDR3 is given with its conserved first and last residue. D genes are given only for firm matches. Not every row has a clone size; where given, it reads once, few, many or a size class.

J gene: TRBJ2-3
D gene: TRBD1
clone size: .
V gene: TRBV6-5
CDR3 DNA: TGTGCCAGCAGTTCCTACAGGGGTAGTGGAGATACGCAGTATTTT
CDR3 protein: CASSSYRGSGDTQYF

J gene: TRBJ2-1
D gene: .
clone size: many
V gene: TRBV20-1
CDR3 DNA: TGCAGTGCTAGAGATGGAAGGCTAGACTATGAGCAGTTCTTC
CDR3 protein: CSARDGRLDYEQFF

J gene: TRBJ2-7
D gene: .
clone size: .
V gene: TRBV27
CDR3 DNA: TGTGCCAGCAGTGGGAACCCGACAGACCCCTACGAGCAGTACTTC
CDR3 protein: CASSGNPTDPYEQYF

J gene: TRBJ2-7
D gene: .
clone size: .
V gene: TRBV6-6
CDR3 DNA: TGTGCCAGCAGTTACGCCGGGAGCGAGCAGTACTTC
CDR3 protein: CASSYAGSEQYF

J gene: TRBJ1-5
D gene: TRBD1
clone size: many
V gene: TRBV7-2
CDR3 DNA: TGTGCCAGCAGCTCAGGGGGCCGGCCCCAGCATTTT
CDR3 protein: CASSSGGRPQHF

J gene: TRBJ2-5
D gene: .
clone size: .
V gene: TRBV7-2
CDR3 DNA: TGTGCCAGCAGCCAGAGTGCAGGGCTGGAGACCCAGTACTTC
CDR3 protein: CASSQSAGLETQYF

J gene: TRBJ1-1
D gene: .
clone size: .
V gene: TRBV20-1
CDR3 DNA: TGCAGTGCTAGGAGACACGGAGGTGAAGCTTTCTTT
CDR3 protein: CSARRHGGEAFF

J gene: TRBJ2-7
D gene: .
clone size: .
V gene: TRBV12-3/TRBV12-4
CDR3 DNA: TGTGCCAGCAGACCCGGGACTGTACATTACGAGCAGTACTTC
CDR3 protein: CASRPGTVHYEQYF

J gene: TRBJ2-1
D gene: TRBD2
clone size: few
V gene: TRBV12-3/TRBV12-4
CDR3 DNA: TGTGCCAGCACCCTGCGCCTAGCGGGTAATGAGCAGTTCTTC
CDR3 protein: CASTLRLAGNEQFF

J gene: TRBJ2-7
D gene: TRBD2
clone size: few
V gene: TRBV10-2
CDR3 DNA: TGCGCCACCTGTCCCGGACTAGCGGGGTCCTGGGAGCAGTACTTC
CDR3 protein: CATCPGLAGSWEQYF

J gene: TRBJ2-7
D gene: .
clone size: few
V gene: TRBV15
CDR3 DNA: TGTGCCACCAGCAGAGATCAAGGGGCGGAGTACGAGCAGTACTTC
CDR3 protein: CATSRDQGAEYEQYF

J gene: TRBJ2-5
D gene: .
clone size: few
V gene: TRBV6-2/TRBV6-3
CDR3 DNA: TGTGCCAGCAGTTATCGCCAGAGCGGGTACCAAGAGACCCAGTACTTC
CDR3 protein: CASSYRQSGYQETQYF

J gene: TRBJ2-1
D gene: TRBD2
clone size: .
V gene: TRBV12-3/TRBV12-4
CDR3 DNA: TGTGCCAGCACCCCAGGAGCTAGCGGGAGAAGGGGCAATGAGCAGTTCTTC
CDR3 protein: CASTPGASGRRGNEQFF

J gene: TRBJ2-5
D gene: TRBD1
clone size: few
V gene: TRBV20-1
CDR3 DNA: TGCAGTGCTTACCCGGGACAGGGGGGTCAAGAGACCCAGTACTTC
CDR3 protein: CSAYPGQGGQETQYF

J gene: TRBJ2-5
D gene: TRBD2
clone size: .
V gene: TRBV10-3
CDR3 DNA: TGTGCCATCAGTGTCGCTAGCGGCCCCGGGGAACAGTACTTC
CDR3 protein: CAISVASGPGEQYF

J gene: TRBJ1-1
D gene: .
clone size: .
V gene: TRBV7-2
CDR3 DNA: TGTGCCAGCAGCTTAGCTCAAATCACTGAAGCTTTCTTT
CDR3 protein: CASSLAQITEAFF

J gene: TRBJ2-1
D gene: TRBD2
clone size: few
V gene: TRBV4-1
CDR3 DNA: TGCGCCAGCAGCCAAGGGCTAGCGGGTCTGGTACGAAATGAGCAGTTCTTC
CDR3 protein: CASSQGLAGLVRNEQFF

J gene: TRBJ2-1
D gene: TRBD2
clone size: .
V gene: TRBV6-2/TRBV6-3
CDR3 DNA: TGTGCCAGCAGTCGGGAACTAGCGGGAGGGAATGAGCAGTTCTTC
CDR3 protein: CASSRELAGGNEQFF

J gene: TRBJ1-1
D gene: .
clone size: few
V gene: TRBV27
CDR3 DNA: TGTGCCAGCAGTTTAACTCTCGGGGAAGGCACTGAAGCTTTCTTT
CDR3 protein: CASSLTLGEGTEAFF

J gene: TRBJ2-5
D gene: .
clone size: many
V gene: TRBV20-1
CDR3 DNA: TGCAGTGCTGACCGCGGCGAGACCCAGTACTTC
CDR3 protein: CSADRGETQYF

J gene: TRBJ1-1
D gene: .
clone size: many
V gene: TRBV4-3
CDR3 DNA: TGCGCCAGCAGCCAACGTGGGAGGGTGAACACTGAAGCTTTCTTT
CDR3 protein: CASSQRGRVNTEAFF

J gene: TRBJ2-7
D gene: .
clone size: few
V gene: TRBV7-6
CDR3 DNA: TGTGCCAGCAGCTCACTGAGGGGGCGCGGGAGTGTCTACGAGCAGTACTTC
CDR3 protein: CASSSLRGRGSVYEQYF

J gene: TRBJ2-6
D gene: .
clone size: few
V gene: TRBV25-1
CDR3 DNA: TGTGCCAGCAGTGACCCCCTCGCGGTCTCTGGGGCCAACGTCCTGACTTTC
CDR3 protein: CASSDPLAVSGANVLTF

J gene: TRBJ2-1
D gene: .
clone size: .
V gene: TRBV18
CDR3 DNA: TGTGCCAGCTCACCAGGGGGTCGAATCTATGAGCAGTTCTTC
CDR3 protein: CASSPGGRIYEQFF